A single sample gave rise to the 5 T cell receptor beta chains below, sequenced in a study of spatial heterogeneity in lung cancer. TCRdb called the 5' RACE reads again in MiXCR, with one record for every CDR3 protein. The sample yields about 9,500 distinct CDR3 sequences, around 9.3% seen once. This sample's time point: sample taken at primary tumor resection. Antigens of these TCRs are unknown. Study-wide points: Counts that tracked tumor mutation counts were those of expanded intratumoral alpha and beta TCRs.

Here the sequenced sample was lung tumor tissue, taken at surgery. These receptors came from a female donor with early-stage non-small cell lung cancer.

This clonotype was seen ten or more times. V gene TRBV3-1 combines with J gene TRBJ1-2; possible D gene TRBD1, 5 bases. The CDR3 runs 13 residues. Germline CDR1 reads LGHDT; CDR2 reads YNNKEL (reference sequence). Trimming took off 4 bases at V and 4 bases at J, with 10 bases between the two ends. The CDR3 DNA reads as TGTGCCAGCAGCCCCCGGGGGTCCTATGGCTACACCTTC. Its translation is CASSPRGSYGYTF.

This clonotype was seen only a few times. The rearrangement joins TRBV6-1 to TRBJ2-4, with D possibly being TRBD2 (6 bases). Germline CDR1 reads MNHNS; CDR2 reads SASEGT. Trimming took off 6 bases at V and 3 bases at J, with 15 bases between the two ends. CDR3 length: 15 amino acids. The CDR3 region has the DNA TGTGCCAGCAGGGGAGGATGGGGTGGCAAAAACATTCAGTACTTC. Its translation is CASRGGWGGKNIQYF.

This clonotype was seen ten or more times. V gene TRBV30 combines with J gene TRBJ1-4, with D possibly matching TRBD1 (5 bases). Trimming cost V 1 base and J 7 bases, with 13 bases left between them. The length of the CDR3 is 14 residues. Looked up from germline, CDR1 is GTSNPN and CDR2 is SVGIG (reference sequence). CDR3 in amino acids: CAWSAGAGREKLFF. CDR3 DNA sequence: TGTGCCTGGAGTGCCGGGGCAGGGCGTGAAAAACTGTTTTTT.

In its sample, this clonotype was seen many times. The chain uses TRBV10-3 and TRBJ2-4; D may be TRBD1 or TRBD2 (5 bases each). Germline V gene lookup returns CDR1 ENHRY and CDR2 SYGVKD. The CDR3 loop spans 13 amino acids. V was shortened by 3 bases and J by 11 bases, with 14 bases between the two germline ends. The CDR3 is CAISEGDPGFQYF. CDR3 sequence (DNA): TGTGCCATCAGTGAAGGGGACCCAGGTTTTCAGTACTTC.

A few counts support this clonotype. The rearrangement joins TRBV7-2 to TRBJ1-1; D is undetermined. CDR3 length: 15 amino acids. The germline V gene has CDR1 SGHTA and CDR2 FQGNSA. V was cut by 5 bases and J by 0 bases, with 13 bases left in between. In nucleotides, the CDR3 is TGTGCCAGCAGCCGATCGTCACGGATGAACACTGAAGCTTTCTTT. Protein sequence: CASSRSSRMNTEAFF.